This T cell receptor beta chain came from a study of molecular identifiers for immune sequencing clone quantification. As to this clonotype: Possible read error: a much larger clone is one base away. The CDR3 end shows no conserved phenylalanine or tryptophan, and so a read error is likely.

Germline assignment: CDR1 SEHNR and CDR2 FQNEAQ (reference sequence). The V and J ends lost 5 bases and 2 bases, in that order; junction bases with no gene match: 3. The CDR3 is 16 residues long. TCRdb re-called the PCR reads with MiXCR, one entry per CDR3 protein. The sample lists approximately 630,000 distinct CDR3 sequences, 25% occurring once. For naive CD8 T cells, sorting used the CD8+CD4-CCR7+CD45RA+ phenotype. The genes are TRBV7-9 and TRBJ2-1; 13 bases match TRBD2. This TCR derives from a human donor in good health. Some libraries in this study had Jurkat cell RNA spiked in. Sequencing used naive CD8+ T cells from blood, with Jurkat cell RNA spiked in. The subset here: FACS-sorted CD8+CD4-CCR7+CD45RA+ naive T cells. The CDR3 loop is CASSVTSGRTYNEQFL. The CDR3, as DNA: TGTGCCAGCAGCGTGACTAGCGGGAGGACCTACAATGAGCAGTTCCTC.